This TCR beta chain stems from a study of beta chain features in type 1 diabetes. The study, taken as a whole, reports: The VDJ junctions of type 1 diabetes patients carried fewer insertions and more deletions. HLA influence on TCRB rearrangement stayed unresolved here.

This clone turned up a few times. The antigen is undetermined. The CDR3 runs 15 residues. With V trimmed by 4 bases and J by 7 bases, 13 bases remained unmatched. The germline V gene encodes CDR1 SGHRS and CDR2 YFSETQ. The authors reverse transcribed all of the isolated RNA, so sequencing captured expressed TCRB transcripts. Produced via immunoSEQ multiplex PCR; TCRdb's table is partial and in-frame only. The table has 300,000 to 350,000 clones, around 13% seen once. By way of CD45RO/CCR7/CD25/CD127/CD95/CD27, the CD4+ regulatory, stem cell-like memory, central memory and naive cells were sorted. The sample consisted of central memory CD4+ T cells from blood. The source is a man aged 25-40 years in good health. The rearrangement links TRBV5-1 to TRBJ2-7, with TRBD1 matching 8 bases. CDR3 in amino acids: CASSPYWTGSQEQYF. In nucleotides, the CDR3 is TGCGCCAGCAGCCCATACTGGACAGGGTCTCAGGAGCAGTACTTC.